Sequencing of this TCR beta chain was carried out in a study of OX40 agonist ivuxolimab in advanced cancers. Study-level information: At doses from 0.01 to 10 mg/kg, patients were given intravenous ivuxolimab every 2 weeks. The dose-escalation group included hepatocellular carcinoma, melanoma, renal cell carcinoma and head and neck cancer.

About this clone: Other DNA sequences in the sample encode the same CDR3.

The V gene lost 2 bases and the J gene lost 2 bases, with 10 bases spanning the gap. The CDR3 extends over 16 amino acids. The germline V gene has CDR1 MNHNY and CDR2 SVGAGI (reference sequence). Assay used: immunoSEQ multiplex PCR; TCRdb lists only in-frame clones, some missing. The data show approximately 69,000 clones, around four fifths seen once. The sample consisted of CD4+ or CD8+ T cells sorted from blood, taken in a trial of the OX40 agonist ivuxolimab. The TCR was taken from an adult with an advanced solid tumor such as melanoma, head and neck, liver or kidney cancer. The gene calls are TRBV6-6 and TRBJ2-6; TRBD1 might be the D (5 bases). CDR3 DNA sequence: TGTGCCAGCAGTTACAGAAGGGGCACTGGGGCCAACGTCCTGACTTTC. It translates to CASSYRRGTGANVLTF.